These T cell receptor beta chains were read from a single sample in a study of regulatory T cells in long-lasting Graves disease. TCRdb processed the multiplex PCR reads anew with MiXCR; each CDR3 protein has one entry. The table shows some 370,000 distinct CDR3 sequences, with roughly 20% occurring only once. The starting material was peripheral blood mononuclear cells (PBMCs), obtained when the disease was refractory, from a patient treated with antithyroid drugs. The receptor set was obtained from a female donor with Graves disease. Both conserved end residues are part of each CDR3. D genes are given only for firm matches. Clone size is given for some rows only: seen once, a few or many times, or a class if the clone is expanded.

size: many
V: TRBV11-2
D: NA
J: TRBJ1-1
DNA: TGTGCCAGCAGCTCTCACCTGAACACTGAAGCTTTCTTT
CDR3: CASSSHLNTEAFF

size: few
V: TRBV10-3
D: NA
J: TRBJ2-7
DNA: TGTGCCATCAGTGAGTCAGGCCCGGCCTACGAGCAGTACTTC
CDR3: CAISESGPAYEQYF

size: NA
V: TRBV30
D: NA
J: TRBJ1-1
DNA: TGTGCCTGGAGACTGGGACCAACCGGAATCACTGAAGCTTTCTTT
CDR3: CAWRLGPTGITEAFF

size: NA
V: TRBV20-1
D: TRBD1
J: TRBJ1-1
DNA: TGCAGTGCTAGGAGCCCCGGGACAGAGTTTAACACTGAAGCTTTCTTT
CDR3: CSARSPGTEFNTEAFF

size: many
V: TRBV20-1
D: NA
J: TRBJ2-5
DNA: TGCAGTGCTAGGGACACACTACCAGGGGCTGGATGGGAGACCCAGTACTTC
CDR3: CSARDTLPGAGWETQYF

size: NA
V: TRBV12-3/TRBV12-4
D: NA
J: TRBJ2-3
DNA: TGTGCCAGCAGTTTCGTTGGGGCCGGAGATACGCAGTATTTT
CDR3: CASSFVGAGDTQYF

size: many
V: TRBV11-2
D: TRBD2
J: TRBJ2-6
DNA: TGTGCCAGCAGCGGACTAGCGGTGAGCTCTGGGGCCAACGTCCTGACTTTC
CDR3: CASSGLAVSSGANVLTF

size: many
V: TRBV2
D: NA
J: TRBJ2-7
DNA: TGTGCCAGCAGTGAAGACCCCCAGCCCGTATACGAGCAGTACTTC
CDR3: CASSEDPQPVYEQYF

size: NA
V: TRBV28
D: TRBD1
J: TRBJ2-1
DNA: TGTGCCAGCAGACCGACGGGTACAGGGGGCTCCTACAATGAGCAGTTCTTC
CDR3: CASRPTGTGGSYNEQFF

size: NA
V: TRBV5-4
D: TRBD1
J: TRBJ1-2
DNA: TGTGCCAGCAGCTTCGCCGGGACAGAATATGGCTACACCTTC
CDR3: CASSFAGTEYGYTF

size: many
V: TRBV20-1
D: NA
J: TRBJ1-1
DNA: TGCAGTGCTGACAGGTTGGTTTTGTACACTGAAGCTTTCTTT
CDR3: CSADRLVLYTEAFF

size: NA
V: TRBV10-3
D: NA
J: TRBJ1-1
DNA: TGTGCCATCAGTGAGTCGAGGGCAGCCTCGGGGGCTGAAGCTTTCTTT
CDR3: CAISESRAASGAEAFF

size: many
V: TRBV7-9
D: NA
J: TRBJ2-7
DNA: TGTGCCAGCAGCTTAAATCCAGGGCGTCCCTACGAGCAGTACTTC
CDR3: CASSLNPGRPYEQYF

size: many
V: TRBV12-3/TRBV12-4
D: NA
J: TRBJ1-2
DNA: TGTGCCAGCAGCCCCGGGACGGGACTCTATGGCTACACCTTC
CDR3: CASSPGTGLYGYTF

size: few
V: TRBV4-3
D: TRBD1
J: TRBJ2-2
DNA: TGCGCCAGCAGCCAAGAATGGACAGGGAACACCGGGGAGCTGTTTTTT
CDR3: CASSQEWTGNTGELFF

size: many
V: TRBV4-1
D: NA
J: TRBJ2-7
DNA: TGCGCCAGCAGCCAAGGACATCTTACTACCCACGAGCAGTACTTC
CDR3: CASSQGHLTTHEQYF

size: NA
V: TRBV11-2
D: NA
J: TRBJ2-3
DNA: TGTGCCAGCAGCTTTCAGGTCACAGATACGCAGTATTTT
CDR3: CASSFQVTDTQYF

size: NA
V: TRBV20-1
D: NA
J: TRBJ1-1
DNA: TGCAGTGCTAGAGAACGTGGGGGGCATGCGAACACTGAAGCTTTCTTT
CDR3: CSARERGGHANTEAFF

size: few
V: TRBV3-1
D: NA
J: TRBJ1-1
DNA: TGTGCCAGCAGCCAAGATTCAGGATCGAACACTGAAGCTTTCTTT
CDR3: CASSQDSGSNTEAFF

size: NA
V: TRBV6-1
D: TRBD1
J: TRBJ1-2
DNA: TGTGCCAGCAGCCTCCCCCGGACAGGGGGCGATGGCTACACCTTC
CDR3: CASSLPRTGGDGYTF

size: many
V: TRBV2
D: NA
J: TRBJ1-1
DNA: TGTGCCAGCAGTGGGTCGACAGAGGCTTTCTTT
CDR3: CASSGSTEAFF

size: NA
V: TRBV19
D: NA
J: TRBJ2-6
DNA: TGTGCCACCCAAAGCGGTGCCGGGGCCAACGTCCTGACTTTC
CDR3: CATQSGAGANVLTF

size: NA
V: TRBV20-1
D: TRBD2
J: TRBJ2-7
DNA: TGCAGTGCTCTCCGACTAGCGGTTAGCTCCTACGAGCAGTACTTC
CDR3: CSALRLAVSSYEQYF

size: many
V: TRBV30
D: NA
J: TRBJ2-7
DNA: TGTGCCTGGAGTAGGGCAGGCGAGCAGTACTTC
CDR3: CAWSRAGEQYF

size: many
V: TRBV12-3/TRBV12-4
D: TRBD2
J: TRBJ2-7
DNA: TGTGCCAGCAGTTATATAGCGGGAGAGAGGGGGACCTACGAGCAGTACTTC
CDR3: CASSYIAGERGTYEQYF

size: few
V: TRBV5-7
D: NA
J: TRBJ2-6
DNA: TGTGCCAGCAGCCTCAAATCTGGGGCCAACGTCCTGACTTTC
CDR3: CASSLKSGANVLTF

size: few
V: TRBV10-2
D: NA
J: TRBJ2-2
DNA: TGCGCCAGCCTGGGGTCGTGGGGACTGAACACCGGGGAGCTGTTTTTT
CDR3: CASLGSWGLNTGELFF

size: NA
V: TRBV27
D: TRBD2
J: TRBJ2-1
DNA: TGTGCCAGCAGCGGGTGGCGAGCGGGAGGGTTCCATGAGCAGTTCTTC
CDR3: CASSGWRAGGFHEQFF